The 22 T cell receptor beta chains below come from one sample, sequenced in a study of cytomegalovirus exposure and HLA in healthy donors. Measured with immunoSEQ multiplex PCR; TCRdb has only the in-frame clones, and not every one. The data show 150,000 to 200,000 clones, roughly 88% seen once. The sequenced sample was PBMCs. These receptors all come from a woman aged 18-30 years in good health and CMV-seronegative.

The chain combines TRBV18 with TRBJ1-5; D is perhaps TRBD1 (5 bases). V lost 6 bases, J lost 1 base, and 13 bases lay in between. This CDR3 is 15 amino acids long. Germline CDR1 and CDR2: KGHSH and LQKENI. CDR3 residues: CASSGNGGSNQPQHF. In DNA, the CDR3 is TGTGCCAGCTCGGGAAACGGGGGGAGCAATCAGCCCCAGCATTTT.

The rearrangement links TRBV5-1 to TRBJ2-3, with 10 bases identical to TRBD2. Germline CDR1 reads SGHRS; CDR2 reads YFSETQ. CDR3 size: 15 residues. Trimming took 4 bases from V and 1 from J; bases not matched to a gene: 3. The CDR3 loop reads CASSTSGVGTDTQYF. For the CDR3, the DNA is TGCGCCAGCAGCACTAGCGGGGTGGGCACAGATACGCAGTATTTT.

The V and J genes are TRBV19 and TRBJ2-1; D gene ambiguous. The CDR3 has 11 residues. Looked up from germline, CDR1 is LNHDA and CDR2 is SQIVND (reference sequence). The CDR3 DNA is TGTACGGCGCTAGTTCGGGATGAGCAGTTCTTC. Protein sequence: CTALVRDEQFF.

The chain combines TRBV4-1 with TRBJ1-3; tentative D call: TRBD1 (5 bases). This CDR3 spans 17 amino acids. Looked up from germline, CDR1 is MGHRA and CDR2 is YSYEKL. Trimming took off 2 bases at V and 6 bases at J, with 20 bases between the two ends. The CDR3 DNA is TGCGCCAGCAGCCAACAAAAGGGGATTACTGTGGAAAACACCATATATTTT. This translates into CASSQQKGITVENTIYF.

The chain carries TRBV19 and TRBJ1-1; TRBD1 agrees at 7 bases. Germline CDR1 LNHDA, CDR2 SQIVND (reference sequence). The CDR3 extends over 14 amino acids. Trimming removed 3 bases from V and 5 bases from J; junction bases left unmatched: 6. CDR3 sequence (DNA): TGTGCCAGTAGTATCAGGGGGGCGAGGACTGAAGCTTTCTTT. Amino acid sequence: CASSIRGARTEAFF. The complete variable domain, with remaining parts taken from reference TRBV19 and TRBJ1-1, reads DGGITQSPKYLFRKEGQNVTLSCEQNLNHDAMYWYRQDPGQGLRLIYYSQIVNDFQKGDIAEGYSVSREKKESFPLTVTSAQKNPTAFYLCASSIRGARTEAFFGQGTRLTVV.

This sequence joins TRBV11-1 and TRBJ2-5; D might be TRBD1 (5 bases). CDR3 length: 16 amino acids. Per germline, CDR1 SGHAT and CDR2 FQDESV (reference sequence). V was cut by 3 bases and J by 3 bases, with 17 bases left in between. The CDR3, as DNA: TGTGCCAGCAGCTTTGGGGCAGCCCCCAATGAAGAGACCCAGTACTTC. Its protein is CASSFGAAPNEETQYF.

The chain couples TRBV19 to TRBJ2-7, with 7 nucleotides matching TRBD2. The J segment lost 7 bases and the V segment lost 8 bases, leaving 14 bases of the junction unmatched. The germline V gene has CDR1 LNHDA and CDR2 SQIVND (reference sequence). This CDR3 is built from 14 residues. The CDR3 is CASGSDSGTGEQYF. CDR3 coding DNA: TGTGCCAGTGGGTCCGACAGCGGGACGGGGGAGCAGTACTTC.

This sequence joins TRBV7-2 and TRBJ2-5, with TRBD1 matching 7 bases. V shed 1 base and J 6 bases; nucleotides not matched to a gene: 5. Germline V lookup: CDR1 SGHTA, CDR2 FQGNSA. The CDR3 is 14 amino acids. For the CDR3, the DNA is TGTGCCAGCAGCTTAGAGCTGACAGGGAAGACCCAGTACTTC. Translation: CASSLELTGKTQYF.

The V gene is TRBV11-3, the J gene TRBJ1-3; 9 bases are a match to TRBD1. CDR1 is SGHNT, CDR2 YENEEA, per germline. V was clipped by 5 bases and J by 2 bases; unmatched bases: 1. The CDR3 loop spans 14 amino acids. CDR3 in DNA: TGTGCCAGCAGCCGGACAGGGGCTGGAAACACCATATATTTT. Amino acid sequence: CASSRTGAGNTIYF.

This chain's CDR3 is CASSLPSGRTPTDTQYF. The CDR3 nucleotides are TGTGCCAGCAGCTTACCTAGCGGGAGGACTCCCACAGATACGCAGTATTTT. The chain uses TRBV11-2 and TRBJ2-3, with 11 nucleotides matching TRBD2. This CDR3 spans 17 amino acids. J gave up 2 bases and V 2 bases, and 6 bases lay outside the gene matches. Germline loops: CDR1 SGHAT, CDR2 FQNNGV.

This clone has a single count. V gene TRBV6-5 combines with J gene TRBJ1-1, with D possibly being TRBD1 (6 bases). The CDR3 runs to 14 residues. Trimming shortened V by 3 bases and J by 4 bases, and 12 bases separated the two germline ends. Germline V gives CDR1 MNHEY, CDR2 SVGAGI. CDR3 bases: TGTGCCAGCAGTTATGGGGGCCGGGGCACTGAAGCTTTCTTT. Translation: CASSYGGRGTEAFF.

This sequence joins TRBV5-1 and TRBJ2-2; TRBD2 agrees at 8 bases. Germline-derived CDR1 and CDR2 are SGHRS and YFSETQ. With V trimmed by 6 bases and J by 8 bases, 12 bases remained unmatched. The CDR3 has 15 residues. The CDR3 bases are TGCGCCAGCAAGTACGGAGCGGGGGTGTCTGGGGAGCTGTTTTTT. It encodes CASKYGAGVSGELFF.

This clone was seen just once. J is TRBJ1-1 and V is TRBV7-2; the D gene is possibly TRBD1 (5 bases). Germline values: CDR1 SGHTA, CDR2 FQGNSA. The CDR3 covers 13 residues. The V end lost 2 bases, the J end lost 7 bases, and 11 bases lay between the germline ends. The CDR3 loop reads CASSLRGSHEAFF. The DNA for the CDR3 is TGTGCCAGCAGCTTAAGGGGCAGTCATGAAGCTTTCTTT. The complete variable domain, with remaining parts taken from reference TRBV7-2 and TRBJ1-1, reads GAGVSQSPSNKVTEKGKDVELRCDPISGHTALYWYRQSLGQGLEFLIYFQGNSAPDKSGLPSDRFSAERTGGSVSTLTIQRTQQEDSAVYLCASSLRGSHEAFFGQGTRLTVV.

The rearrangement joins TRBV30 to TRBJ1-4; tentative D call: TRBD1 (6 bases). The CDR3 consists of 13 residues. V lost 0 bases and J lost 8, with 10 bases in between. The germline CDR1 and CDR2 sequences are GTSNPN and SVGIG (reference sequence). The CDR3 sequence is CAWSVGQPEKLFF. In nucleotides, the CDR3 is TGTGCCTGGAGTGTAGGACAGCCCGAAAAACTGTTTTTT.

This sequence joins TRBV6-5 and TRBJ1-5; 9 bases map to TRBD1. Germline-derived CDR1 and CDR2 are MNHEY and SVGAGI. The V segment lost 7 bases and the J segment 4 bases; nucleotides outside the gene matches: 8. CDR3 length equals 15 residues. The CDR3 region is CASTTGTGWNQPQHF. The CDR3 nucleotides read TGTGCCAGCACTACCGGGACAGGGTGGAATCAGCCCCAGCATTTT.

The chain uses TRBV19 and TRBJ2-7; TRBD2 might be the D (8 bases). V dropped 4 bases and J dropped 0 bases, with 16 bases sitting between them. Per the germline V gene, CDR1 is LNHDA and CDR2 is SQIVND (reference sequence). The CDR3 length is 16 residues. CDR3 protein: CASSTTTGTSSYEQYF. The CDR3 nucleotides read TGTGCCAGTAGTACGACGACAGGGACTAGCTCCTACGAGCAGTACTTC.

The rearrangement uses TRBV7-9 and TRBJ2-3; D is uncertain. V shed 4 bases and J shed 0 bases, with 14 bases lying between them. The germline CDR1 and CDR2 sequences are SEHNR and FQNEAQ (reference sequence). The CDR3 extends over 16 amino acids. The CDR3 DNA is TGTGCCAGCAGCTGGTACTCGTTGTCAAGCACAGATACGCAGTATTTT. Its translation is CASSWYSLSSTDTQYF.

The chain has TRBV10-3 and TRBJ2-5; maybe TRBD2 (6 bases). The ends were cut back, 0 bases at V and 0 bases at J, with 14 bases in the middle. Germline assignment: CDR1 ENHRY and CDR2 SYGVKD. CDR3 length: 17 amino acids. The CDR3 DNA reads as TGTGCCATCAGTGAGTCAACGAGGGAGGCCGACCAAGAGACCCAGTACTTC. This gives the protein CAISESTREADQETQYF.

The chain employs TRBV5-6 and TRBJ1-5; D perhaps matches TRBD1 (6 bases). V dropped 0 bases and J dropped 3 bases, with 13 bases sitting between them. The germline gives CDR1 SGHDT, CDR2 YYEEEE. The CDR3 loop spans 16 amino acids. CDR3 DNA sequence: TGTGCCAGCAGCTTGGTAGGATCAGGGGCCAATCAGCCCCAGCATTTT. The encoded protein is CASSLVGSGANQPQHF.

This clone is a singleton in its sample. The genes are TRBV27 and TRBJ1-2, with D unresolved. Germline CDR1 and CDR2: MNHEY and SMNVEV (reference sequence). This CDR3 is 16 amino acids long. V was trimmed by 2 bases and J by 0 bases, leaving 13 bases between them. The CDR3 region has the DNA TGTGCCAGCAGTTTAACCCGCCTAGCAGCTAACTATGGCTACACCTTC. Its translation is CASSLTRLAANYGYTF.

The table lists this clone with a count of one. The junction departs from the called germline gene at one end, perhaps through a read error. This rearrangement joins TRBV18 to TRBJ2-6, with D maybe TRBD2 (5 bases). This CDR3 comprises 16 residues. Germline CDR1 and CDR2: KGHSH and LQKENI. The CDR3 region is CASSPPPSGGANVLTF. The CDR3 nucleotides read TGTGCCAGCTCTCCACCTCCCTCGGGGGGGGCCAACGTCCTGACTTTC.

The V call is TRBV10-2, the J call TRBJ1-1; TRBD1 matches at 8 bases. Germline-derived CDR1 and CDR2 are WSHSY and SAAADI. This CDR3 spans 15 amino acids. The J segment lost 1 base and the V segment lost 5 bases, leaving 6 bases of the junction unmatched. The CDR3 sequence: CASSHQGAKNTEAFF. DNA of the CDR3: TGCGCCAGCAGTCATCAGGGGGCCAAGAACACTGAAGCTTTCTTT.